These 3 T cell receptor beta chains originate from one sample sequenced in a study of T-cell reconstitution after alpha-beta-depleted transplantation in children. Preparation of the TCRbeta library used unique molecular identifiers. TCRdb reanalysed the PCR reads using MiXCR and keeps one entry per CDR3 protein. This repertoire shows fewer than 250,000 distinct CDR3 sequences, approximately 17% found once; its top ten account for about two fifths. The starting material was PBMCs, mostly from graft donor cells, obtained 360 days after TCRalphabeta/CD19-depleted stem cell transplant. Receptors were obtained from a male patient between 2 and 10 years old who had a stem cell transplant for acute lymphoblastic leukemia, so the T cells may come from the graft donor.

J is TRBJ1-1 and V is TRBV5-1; weak D call: TRBD1 (6 bases). The CDR3 length is 16 residues. The V end lost 3 bases, the J end lost 3 bases, and 18 bases lay between the germline ends. Germline CDR1 is SGHRS and CDR2 is YFSETQ. Written as DNA, the CDR3 is TGCGCCAGCAGCTACATCAGGGGAGGCGTTGACACTGAAGCTTTCTTT. It specifies CASSYIRGGVDTEAFF.

The chain has TRBV6-5 and TRBJ1-6; 7 bases align to TRBD1. The CDR3 contains 16 residues. The V gene's germline CDR1 is MNHEY and CDR2 SVGAGI. Unmatched junction bases numbered 7, after V lost 0 bases and J lost 8 bases. CDR3 loop: CASSYSRQGWDSPLHF. CDR3 DNA sequence: TGTGCCAGCAGTTACTCTAGACAGGGTTGGGATTCACCCCTCCACTTT.

This clonotype occurred a few times. The V gene is TRBV12-3 or TRBV12-4, the J gene TRBJ1-4; D is ambiguous. The CDR3 consists of 15 residues. Trimming left V 5 bases short and J 7 bases short, with 17 bases between. Here the CDR3 reads CASSPSRVQREKLFF. CDR3 in DNA: TGTGCCAGCAGTCCCTCGCGGGTTCAGCGTGAAAAACTGTTTTTT.